This T cell receptor (beta chain) is drawn from a study of cytotoxic CD8 clonotypes in ibrutinib-treated CLL. Overall study findings and caveats: Sampling schedules were unmatched across sustained-remission and progressing patients. Clonotypes that were public were uncommon, and they contracted or stayed stable on treatment.

Clones were read by immunoSEQ multiplex PCR, and TCRdb kept only the in-frame ones, dropping some. The sample holds around 76,000 clones, 83% seen once. In the case of this clone: Its antigen remains unknown.

The CDR3 has 13 amino acids. Germline V gene sequence: CDR1 MNHEY, CDR2 SVGAGI. The V and J ends lost 6 bases and 7 bases, in that order; junction bases with no gene match: 4. This TCR was recovered from a human donor with chronic lymphocytic leukemia. The V gene is TRBV6-5, the J gene TRBJ2-1, with TRBD2 matching over 9 bases. Sequencing used PBMCs, obtained after 24 months of ibrutinib treatment. The CDR3 nucleotides read TGTGCCAGCAGGGCGGGAGGGCCGAATGAGCAGTTCTTC. Protein product: CASRAGGPNEQFF.